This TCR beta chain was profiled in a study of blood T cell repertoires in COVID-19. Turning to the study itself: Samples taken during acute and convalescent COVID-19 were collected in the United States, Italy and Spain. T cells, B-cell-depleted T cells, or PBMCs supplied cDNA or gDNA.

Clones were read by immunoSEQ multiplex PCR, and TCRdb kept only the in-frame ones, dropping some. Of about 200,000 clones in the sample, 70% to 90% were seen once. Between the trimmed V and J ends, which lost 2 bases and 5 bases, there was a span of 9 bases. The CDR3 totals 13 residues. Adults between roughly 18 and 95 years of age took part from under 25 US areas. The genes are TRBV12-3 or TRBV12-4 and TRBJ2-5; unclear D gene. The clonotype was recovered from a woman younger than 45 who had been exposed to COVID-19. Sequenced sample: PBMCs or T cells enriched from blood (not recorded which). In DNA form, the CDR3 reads TGTGCCAGCAGTTTATGGCAGTTGGAGACCCAGTACTTC. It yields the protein CASSLWQLETQYF.